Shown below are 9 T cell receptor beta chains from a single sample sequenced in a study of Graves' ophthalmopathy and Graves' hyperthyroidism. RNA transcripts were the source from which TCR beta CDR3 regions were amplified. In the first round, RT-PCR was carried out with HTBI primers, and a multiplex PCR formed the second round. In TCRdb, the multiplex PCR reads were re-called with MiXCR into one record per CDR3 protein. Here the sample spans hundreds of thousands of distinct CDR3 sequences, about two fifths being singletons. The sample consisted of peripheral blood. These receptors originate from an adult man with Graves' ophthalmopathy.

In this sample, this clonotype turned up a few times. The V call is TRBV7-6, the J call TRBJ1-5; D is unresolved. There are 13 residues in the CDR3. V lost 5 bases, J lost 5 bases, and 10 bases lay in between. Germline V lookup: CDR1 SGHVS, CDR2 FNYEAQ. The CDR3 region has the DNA TGTGCCAGCAGCCCACAGAGGGATCAGCCCCAGCATTTT. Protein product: CASSPQRDQPQHF. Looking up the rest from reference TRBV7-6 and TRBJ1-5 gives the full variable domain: GAGVSQSPRYKVTKRGQDVALRCDPISGHVSLYWYRQALGQGPEFLTYFNYEAQQDKSGLPNDRFSAERPEGSISTLTIQRTEQRDSAMYRCASSPQRDQPQHFGDGTRLSIL.

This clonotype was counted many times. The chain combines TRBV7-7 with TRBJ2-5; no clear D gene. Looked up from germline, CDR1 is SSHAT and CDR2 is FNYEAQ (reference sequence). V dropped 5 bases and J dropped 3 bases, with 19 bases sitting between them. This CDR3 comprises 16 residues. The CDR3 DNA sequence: TGTGCCAGCAGCCCGGGCCCACGTGGTTTCGAAGAGACCCAGTACTTC. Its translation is CASSPGPRGFEETQYF.

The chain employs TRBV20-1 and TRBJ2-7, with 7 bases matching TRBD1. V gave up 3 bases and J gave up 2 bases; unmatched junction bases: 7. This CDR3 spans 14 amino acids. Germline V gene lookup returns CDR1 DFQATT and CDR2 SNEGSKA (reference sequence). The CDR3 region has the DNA TGCAGTGCTAGGACCCCGGGACAGCCCTACGAGCAGTACTTC. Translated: CSARTPGQPYEQYF.

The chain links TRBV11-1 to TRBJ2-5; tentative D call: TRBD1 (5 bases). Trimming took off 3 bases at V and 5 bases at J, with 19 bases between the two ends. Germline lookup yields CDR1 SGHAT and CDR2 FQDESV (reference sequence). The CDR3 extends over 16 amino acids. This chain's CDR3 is CASSFGAGQVPETQYF. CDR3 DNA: TGTGCCAGCAGCTTTGGGGCAGGGCAAGTTCCGGAGACCCAGTACTTC. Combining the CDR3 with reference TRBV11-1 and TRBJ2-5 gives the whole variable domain EAEVAQSPRYKITEKSQAVAFWCDPISGHATLYWYRQILGQGPELLVQFQDESVVDDSQLPKDRFSAERLKGVDSTLKIQPAELGDSAMYLCASSFGAGQVPETQYFGPGTRLLVL.

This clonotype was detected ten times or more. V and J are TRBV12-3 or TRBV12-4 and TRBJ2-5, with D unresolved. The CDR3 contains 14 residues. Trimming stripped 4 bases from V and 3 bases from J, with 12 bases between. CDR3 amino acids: CASSSRPREETQYF. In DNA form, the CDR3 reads TGTGCCAGCAGTTCAAGACCAAGGGAAGAGACCCAGTACTTC.

CDR3 protein: CASSPVAGNTIYF. The CDR3 bases are TGTGCCAGCAGTCCCGTCGCTGGAAACACCATATATTTT. This sequence joins TRBV12-3 or TRBV12-4 and TRBJ1-3; D unresolved. Trimming cost V 5 bases and J 2 bases, with 7 bases left between them. The CDR3 has 13 amino acids.

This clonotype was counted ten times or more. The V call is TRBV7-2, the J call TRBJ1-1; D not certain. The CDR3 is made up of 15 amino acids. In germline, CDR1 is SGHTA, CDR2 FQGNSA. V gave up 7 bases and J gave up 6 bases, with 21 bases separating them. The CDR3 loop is CASTQPEVSLPEAFF. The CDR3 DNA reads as TGTGCCAGCACTCAACCGGAGGTCAGCTTACCTGAAGCTTTCTTT.

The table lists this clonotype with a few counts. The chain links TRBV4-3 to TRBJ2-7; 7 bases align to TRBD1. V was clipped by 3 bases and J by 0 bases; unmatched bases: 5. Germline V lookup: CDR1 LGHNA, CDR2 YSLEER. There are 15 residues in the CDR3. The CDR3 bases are TGCGCCAGCAGCCATAGACAGGGACCCTCCTACGAGCAGTACTTC. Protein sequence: CASSHRQGPSYEQYF.

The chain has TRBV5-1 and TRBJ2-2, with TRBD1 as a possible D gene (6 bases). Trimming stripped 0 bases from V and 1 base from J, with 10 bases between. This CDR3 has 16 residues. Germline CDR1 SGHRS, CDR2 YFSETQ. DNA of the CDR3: TGCGCCAGCAGCTTGGCCGGGACAAGGAACACCGGGGAGCTGTTTTTT. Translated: CASSLAGTRNTGELFF.